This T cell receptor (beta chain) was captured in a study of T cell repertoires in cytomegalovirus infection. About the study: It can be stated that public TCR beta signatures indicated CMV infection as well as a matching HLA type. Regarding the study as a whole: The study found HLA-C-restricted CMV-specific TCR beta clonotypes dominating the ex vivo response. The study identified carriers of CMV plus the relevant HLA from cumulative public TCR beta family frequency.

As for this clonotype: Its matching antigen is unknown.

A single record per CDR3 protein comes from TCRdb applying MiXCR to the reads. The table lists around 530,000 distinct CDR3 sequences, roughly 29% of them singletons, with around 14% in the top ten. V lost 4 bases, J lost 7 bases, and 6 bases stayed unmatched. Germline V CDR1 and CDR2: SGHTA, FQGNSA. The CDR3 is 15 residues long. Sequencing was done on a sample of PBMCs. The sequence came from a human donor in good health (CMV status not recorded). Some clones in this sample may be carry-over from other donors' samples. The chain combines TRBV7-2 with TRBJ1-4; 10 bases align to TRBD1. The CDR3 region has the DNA TGTGCCAGCAGCTCGGACAGGGGGAGGACTGAAAAACTGTTTTTT. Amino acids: CASSSDRGRTEKLFF. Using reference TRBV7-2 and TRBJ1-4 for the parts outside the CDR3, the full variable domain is GAGVSQSPSNKVTEKGKDVELRCDPISGHTALYWYRQSLGQGLEFLIYFQGNSAPDKSGLPSDRFSAERTGGSVSTLTIQRTQQEDSAVYLCASSSDRGRTEKLFFGSGTQLSVL.